One and the same sample provided the 23 T cell receptor beta chains below, sequenced in a study of blood T cell repertoires in COVID-19. The data were produced by immunoSEQ multiplex PCR, yet TCRdb's version contains in-frame clones alone and is incomplete. The sample shows under 250,000 clones, around four fifths of them seen only once. The sequenced material came from peripheral blood. The receptor source for this set is a woman in her fifties or sixties with active or convalescent COVID-19.

The rearrangement joins TRBV5-1 to TRBJ1-1; TRBD1 is a possible D gene (6 bases). This CDR3 contains 13 residues. Germline V gives CDR1 SGHRS, CDR2 YFSETQ. The V end lost 7 bases, the J end lost 0 bases, and 10 bases lay between the germline ends. The DNA of the CDR3 is TGCGCCAGCTTAGGGACAATGAACACTGAAGCTTTCTTT. Protein sequence: CASLGTMNTEAFF.

This chain links TRBV28 with TRBJ2-2; a possible D gene is TRBD1 (5 bases). Trimming took off 10 bases at V and 6 bases at J, with 12 bases between the two ends. Germline V gene lookup returns CDR1 MDHEN and CDR2 SYDVKM. There are 12 residues in the CDR3. Here the CDR3 reads CATPGSSGELFF. Here the CDR3 DNA reads TGTGCCACTCCAGGGTCCTCCGGGGAGCTGTTTTTT.

V is TRBV15 and J is TRBJ1-1, with 8 positions matching TRBD1. The CDR3 has 14 residues. In germline, CDR1 is LNHNV, CDR2 YYDKDF (reference sequence). V lost 8 bases, J lost 5 bases, and 10 bases stayed unmatched. The CDR3 protein is CATCRGQGGTEAFF. The CDR3, as DNA: TGTGCCACCTGCCGAGGACAGGGAGGAACTGAAGCTTTCTTT.

V is TRBV7-9 and J is TRBJ2-5; TRBD2 matches 13 bases. The germline V gene encodes CDR1 SEHNR and CDR2 FQNEAQ (reference sequence). V lost 5 bases and J lost 5; bases outside the gene matches: 2. There are 14 residues in the CDR3. CDR3 DNA: TGTGCCAGCAGCCAGACTAGCGGGAGGGAGACCCAGTACTTC. Translating gives CASSQTSGRETQYF. Variable domain in full (rest from reference TRBV7-9 and TRBJ2-5): DTGVSQNPRHKITKRGQNVTFRCDPISEHNRLYWYRQTLGQGPEFLTYFQNEAQLEKSRLLSDRFSAERPKGSFSTLEIQRTEQGDSAMYLCASSQTSGRETQYFGPGTRLLVL.

The chain joins TRBV2 to TRBJ1-2, with a weak D call TRBD1 (5 bases). The CDR3 is 13 residues long. Germline loops: CDR1 SNHLY, CDR2 FYNNEI. Trimming shortened V by 6 bases and J by 7 bases, and 15 bases separated the two germline ends. In DNA form, the CDR3 reads TGTGCCAGCAGATACGGAGGGGTTTTTGGCTACACCTTC. This translates into CASRYGGVFGYTF.

This clone was seen a handful of times. The V gene is TRBV3-1 (or the pseudogene TRBV3-2), the J gene TRBJ1-2, with 7 positions matching TRBD1. Germline lookup yields CDR1 LGHDT and CDR2 YNNKEL (reference sequence). This CDR3 contains 16 residues. The V and J ends lost 4 bases and 4 bases, in that order; junction bases with no gene match: 12. CDR3 DNA: TGTGCCAGCAGCCGAACCATCGGGACAGTCCCCTATGGCTACACCTTC. It codes for CASSRTIGTVPYGYTF.

The V gene is TRBV4-1, the J gene TRBJ1-6, with 11 bases lining up with TRBD1. This CDR3 has 15 residues. Germline V lookup: CDR1 MGHRA, CDR2 YSYEKL. The V and J ends lost 4 bases and 11 bases, in that order; junction bases with no gene match: 7. CDR3 nucleotide sequence: TGCGCCAGCAGCCTGGGACAGGGGGAGCGTGCACCCCTCCACTTT. Protein sequence: CASSLGQGERAPLHF.

The chain has TRBV5-5 and TRBJ2-3; TRBD2 agrees at 8 bases. V shed 0 bases, J shed 1 base, and the junction held 10 bases outside the gene matches. CDR3 length: 18 amino acids. Germline CDR1 SGHKS, CDR2 YYEKEE (reference sequence). CDR3 sequence reads: CASSLGPRARGGTDTQYF. CDR3 in DNA: TGTGCCAGCAGCTTGGGCCCCCGAGCGCGGGGGGGCACAGATACGCAGTATTTT.

The chain carries TRBV25-1 and TRBJ1-4; 11 nucleotides match TRBD1. CDR3 length equals 16 residues. Looked up from germline, CDR1 is MGHDK and CDR2 is SYGVNS. The trim removed 4 bases at V and 7 bases at J, leaving 8 bases unmatched. CDR3 DNA: TGTGCCAGCAGTGGAAGAGGACAGGGGGCGCTTGAAAAACTGTTTTTT. Translating it yields CASSGRGQGALEKLFF.

The chain combines TRBV9 with TRBJ2-3, with TRBD2 identical over 10 bases. From germline, CDR1 is SGDLS and CDR2 YYNGEE. The CDR3 is 16 amino acids. V trimming: 4 bases; J trimming: 5 bases; junction bases outside the gene matches: 10. The CDR3 DNA sequence: TGTGCCAGCAGCCCACAGAGCGGGAGGGCCGGAGATACGCAGTATTTT. Its protein product is CASSPQSGRAGDTQYF. The full variable domain, its missing parts supplied by reference TRBV9 and TRBJ2-3, is DSGVTQTPKHLITATGQRVTLRCSPRSGDLSVYWYQQSLDQGLQFLIQYYNGEERAKGNILERFSAQQFPDLHSELNLSSLELGDSALYFCASSPQSGRAGDTQYFGPGTRLTVL.

V gene TRBV9 combines with J gene TRBJ2-1; D possibly corresponds to TRBD1 (5 bases). With 2 bases removed from V and 2 bases from J, the gap between germline ends came to 17 bases. CDR1 is SGDLS, CDR2 YYNGEE, per germline. The CDR3 is made up of 17 amino acids. The CDR3 protein is CASSVVPTAGPYNEQFF. The CDR3 region has the DNA TGTGCCAGCAGCGTCGTCCCGACAGCCGGTCCCTACAATGAGCAGTTCTTC.

This clone was seen more than once but under ten times. The chain has TRBV2 and TRBJ1-6; 7 bases are shared with TRBD1. This CDR3 comprises 14 residues. CDR1 and CDR2 from the germline V gene are SNHLY and FYNNEI. Trimming cost V 8 bases and J 6 bases; bases outside gene matches: 7. The CDR3 sequence: CASGTGTVNSPLHF. CDR3 sequence (DNA): TGTGCCAGCGGGACCGGGACAGTTAATTCACCCCTCCACTTT.

The chain recombines TRBV6-1 with TRBJ1-4, with D perhaps TRBD1 (5 bases). The CDR3 runs 13 residues. Per germline, CDR1 MNHNS and CDR2 SASEGT. V shed 3 bases and J shed 8 bases, with 10 bases lying between them. The CDR3: CASSERQTEKLFF. CDR3 in DNA: TGTGCCAGCAGTGAGAGACAGACCGAAAAACTGTTTTTT.

The rearrangement uses TRBV6-6 and TRBJ2-7, with 7 bases matching TRBD2. The germline gives CDR1 MNHNY, CDR2 SVGAGI (reference sequence). V trimming: 5 bases; J trimming: 2 bases; junction bases outside the gene matches: 15. The CDR3 has 17 amino acids. The CDR3 DNA is TGTGCCAGCAGTCCGGGGGAGGGGCAAACTTCGCCCTACGAGCAGTACTTC. Protein sequence: CASSPGEGQTSPYEQYF.

The chain is built from TRBV2 and TRBJ1-6; tentatively, D is TRBD1 (6 bases). CDR1 and CDR2 (germline): SNHLY, FYNNEI. This CDR3 has 16 residues. The germline V and J ends were trimmed by 5 bases and 2 bases, with 13 bases remaining between them. The CDR3: CASSPRGPAYNSPLHF. DNA for the CDR3: TGTGCCAGCAGTCCCAGGGGCCCGGCCTATAATTCACCCCTCCACTTT.

This chain links TRBV18 with TRBJ1-5; 8 bases fit TRBD1. V was pared by 1 base and J by 7 bases, with 9 bases of the junction left unmatched. This CDR3 contains 16 residues. Germline V gene data show CDR1 as KGHSH and CDR2 as LQKENI. The CDR3 region has the DNA TGTGCCAGCTCACCACTTGACAGGGGTGTTTACCAGCCCCAGCATTTT. Translation: CASSPLDRGVYQPQHF. Drawing the rest from reference TRBV18 and TRBJ1-5, the complete variable domain is NAGVMQNPRHLVRRRGQEARLRCSPMKGHSHVYWYRQLPEEGLKFMVYLQKENIIDESGMPKERFSAEFPKEGPSILRIQQVVRGDSAAYFCASSPLDRGVYQPQHFGDGTRLSIL.

The rearrangement uses TRBV12-3 or TRBV12-4 and TRBJ1-5; D might be TRBD1 (5 bases). V lost 6 bases and J 7 bases, leaving 10 bases between the germline ends. The CDR3 has 12 amino acids. The CDR3 nucleotides are TGTGCCAGCAGGCCCGGGGGGCAGCCCCAGCATTTT. The encoded protein is CASRPGGQPQHF.

The chain employs TRBV5-4 and TRBJ1-6, with D perhaps matching TRBD1 (5 bases). Germline CDR1 is SGHNT and CDR2 is YYREEE (reference sequence). V gave up 4 bases and J gave up 8 bases, with 10 bases separating them. CDR3 length: 13 amino acids. The CDR3 DNA is TGTGCCAGCAGCGGGCGGACACATTCACCCCTCCACTTT. Its protein is CASSGRTHSPLHF.

This clone showed up just a few times. The J gene is TRBJ1-1, the V gene TRBV18; D gene uncertain. CDR1 is KGHSH, CDR2 LQKENI, per germline. Trimming pared 1 base from V and 7 bases from J, leaving 13 bases between. CDR3 size: 14 residues. The CDR3 DNA sequence: TGTGCCAGCTCACCACAGAACACCGGGGTTGAAGCTTTCTTT. Translated: CASSPQNTGVEAFF.

V usage is TRBV28 and J usage is TRBJ1-6; 9 nucleotides agree with TRBD1. Trimming took 6 bases from V and 9 from J; bases not matched to a gene: 6. CDR3 length: 14 amino acids. Germline V gives CDR1 MDHEN, CDR2 SYDVKM. The CDR3 region has the DNA TGTGCCAGCAGCTCCGGGACAGGGAGTTCACCCCTCCACTTT. Protein product: CASSSGTGSSPLHF.

The chain combines TRBV19 with TRBJ1-1; D uncertain. There are 13 residues in the CDR3. V lost 10 bases, J lost 1 base, and 13 bases lay in between. Germline CDR1 and CDR2: LNHDA and SQIVND (reference sequence). The CDR3 spells CATSSSWNTEAFF. Written as DNA, the CDR3 is TGTGCCACCTCGTCTTCGTGGAACACTGAAGCTTTCTTT.

This chain links TRBV18 with TRBJ2-5; TRBD1 agrees at 10 bases. Losses at the gene ends were 6 bases for V and 5 bases for J; bases not matched to a gene: 9. Per germline, CDR1 KGHSH and CDR2 LQKENI. There are 15 residues in the CDR3. The CDR3, as DNA: TGTGCCAGCTCTTCCGGGACAGGGGTCGGGGAGACCCAGTACTTC. This gives the protein CASSSGTGVGETQYF.

This clone was seen a few times. The rearrangement uses TRBV7-9 and TRBJ1-2; 7 bases fit TRBD1. Looked up from germline, CDR1 is SEHNR and CDR2 is FQNEAQ (reference sequence). The CDR3 is made up of 13 amino acids. V was pared by 1 base and J by 10 bases, with 6 bases of the junction left unmatched. CDR3 amino acids: CASSLGVQGFYTF. The CDR3 DNA reads as TGTGCCAGCAGCTTAGGGGTACAGGGGTTCTACACCTTC. The full variable domain, rest sourced from reference TRBV7-9 and TRBJ1-2, is DTGVSQNPRHKITKRGQNVTFRCDPISEHNRLYWYRQTLGQGPEFLTYFQNEAQLEKSRLLSDRFSAERPKGSFSTLEIQRTEQGDSAMYLCASSLGVQGFYTFGSGTRLTVV.